These T cell receptor beta chains were read from a single sample in a study of T cell responses to AZD1222 COVID-19 vaccine. Generated by immunoSEQ multiplex PCR, the TCRdb table keeps only in-frame clones and is missing some. The sample carries roughly 33,000 clones, roughly 74% recorded once. The sample consisted of peripheral blood, taken 28 days after the second AZD1222 dose. Receptors were obtained from an adult who received the AZD1222 COVID-19 vaccine. CDR3s include the opening cysteine and the closing phenylalanine or tryptophan. The D gene is left open where the match is weak. Size is stated for part of the rows, as once, few or many counts, or as a class when the clone is expanded.

CDR3aa | CDR3nt | abundance | len | j_gene | v_gene | d_gene
CASSPPSNNEQFF | TGTGCCAGCTCACCACCCAGCAACAATGAGCAGTTCTTC | - | 13 | TRBJ2-1 | TRBV18 | -
CASNAGITYNEQFF | TGTGCCAGTAATGCCGGGATTACCTACAATGAGCAGTTCTTC | - | 14 | TRBJ2-1 | TRBV19 | -
CASSQRAGSGQPQHF | TGCGCCAGCAGCCAACGGGCAGGCTCAGGGCAGCCCCAGCATTTT | - | 15 | TRBJ1-5 | TRBV4-1 | -
CASSFTLTGLGVSPLHF | TGCGCCAGCAGCTTTACTCTGACAGGGCTCGGAGTTTCACCCCTCCACTTT | medium-sized | 17 | TRBJ1-6 | TRBV5-1 | TRBD1
CSVDGTGEGQGYGYTF | TGCAGCGTTGACGGGACAGGGGAGGGTCAGGGCTATGGCTACACCTTC | - | 16 | TRBJ1-2 | TRBV29-1 | TRBD1
CASSMGIINYGYTF | TGTGCCAGCAGCATGGGGATCATTAACTATGGCTACACCTTC | - | 14 | TRBJ1-2 | TRBV5-8 | -
CASSLSSGMDTQYF | TGTGCCAGCAGCTTAAGCAGCGGGATGGATACGCAGTATTTT | once | 14 | TRBJ2-3 | TRBV7-9 | TRBD2
CASSWGTLQGLAF | TGTGCCAGCAGTTGGGGGACTTTACAAGGCTTAGCTTTT | - | 13 | TRBJ1-5 | TRBV12-3/TRBV12-4 | -
CASSLAGTERNTIYF | TGTGCCAGCAGTTTGGCCGGGACAGAAAGAAACACCATATATTTT | - | 15 | TRBJ1-3 | TRBV27 | TRBD1
CASSPYRNSITSYGYTF | TGCGCCAGCAGCCCCTATAGGAACAGCATCACGTCCTATGGCTACACCTTC | - | 17 | TRBJ1-2 | TRBV5-1 | -
CASSSGSYAAMTF | TGTGCCAGCAGCTCCGGATCATATGCGGCGATGACTTTC | - | 13 | TRBJ2-6 | TRBV7-6 | -
CASSVDVFGNTIYF | TGTGCCAGCAGCGTGGACGTTTTTGGAAACACCATATATTTT | - | 14 | TRBJ1-3 | TRBV5-6 | -
CASSVGSPDTQYF | TGTGCCAGCAGCGTAGGGTCCCCAGATACGCAGTATTTT | - | 13 | TRBJ2-3 | TRBV9 | -
CASSRGGQGDYGYTF | TGTGCCAGCAGCCGGGGCGGACAGGGAGACTATGGCTACACCTTC | - | 15 | TRBJ1-2 | TRBV5-4 | TRBD1
CASSQVSGTGWFF | TGTGCCAGCAGCCAAGTGTCCGGGACTGGTTGGTTCTTC | - | 13 | TRBJ2-1 | TRBV14 | -
CATSDPGQGSEKLFF | TGTGCCACCAGTGATCCAGGACAGGGTTCTGAAAAACTGTTTTTT | - | 15 | TRBJ1-4 | TRBV24-1 | TRBD1
CAWSLGRRDNSPLHF | TGTGCCTGGAGTTTGGGTCGGCGAGATAATTCACCCCTCCACTTT | - | 15 | TRBJ1-6 | TRBV30 | -
CASSLGTGVTEAFF | TGTGCCAGCAGCTTGGGGACAGGGGTCACTGAAGCTTTCTTT | - | 14 | TRBJ1-1 | TRBV7-9 | TRBD1
CASSQDPQGANTEAFF | TGCGCCAGCAGCCAAGATCCGCAGGGGGCAAACACTGAAGCTTTCTTT | few | 16 | TRBJ1-1 | TRBV4-3 | TRBD1
CASIQGGARGNTIYF | TGTGCCAGCATCCAGGGGGGGGCGCGGGGAAACACCATATATTTT | few | 15 | TRBJ1-3 | TRBV6-4 | TRBD1
CAWSVGLAGVETQYF | TGTGCCTGGAGTGTTGGCCTAGCGGGAGTAGAGACCCAGTACTTC | - | 15 | TRBJ2-5 | TRBV30 | TRBD2
CASSLQASSYNEQFF | TGTGCCAGCAGTTTACAGGCGAGCTCCTACAATGAGCAGTTCTTC | few | 15 | TRBJ2-1 | TRBV28 | -
CASREGPLNQPQHF | TGTGCCAGCAGGGAGGGACCCCTGAATCAGCCCCAGCATTTT | - | 14 | TRBJ1-5 | TRBV25-1 | -
CASSRPGYEQYF | TGCGCCAGCAGCCGTCCGGGCTACGAGCAGTACTTC | few | 12 | TRBJ2-7 | TRBV5-1 | -
CASMEGGFKGSYTF | TGTGCCAGCATGGAGGGTGGTTTTAAGGGGAGCTACACCTTC | - | 14 | TRBJ1-2 | TRBV6-5 | -